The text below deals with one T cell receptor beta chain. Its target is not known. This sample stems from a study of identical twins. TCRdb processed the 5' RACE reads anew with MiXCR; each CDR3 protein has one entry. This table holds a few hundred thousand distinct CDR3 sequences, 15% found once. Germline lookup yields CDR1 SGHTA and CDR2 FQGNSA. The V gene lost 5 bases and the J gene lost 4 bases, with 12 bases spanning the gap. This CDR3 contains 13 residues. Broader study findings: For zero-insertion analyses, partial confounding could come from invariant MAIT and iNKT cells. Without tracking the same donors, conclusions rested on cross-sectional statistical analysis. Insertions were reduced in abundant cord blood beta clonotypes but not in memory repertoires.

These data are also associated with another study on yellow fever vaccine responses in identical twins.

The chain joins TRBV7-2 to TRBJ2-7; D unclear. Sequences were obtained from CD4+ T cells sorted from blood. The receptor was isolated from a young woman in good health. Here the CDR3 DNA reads TGTGCCAGCAGCCCACAGAAACAATACGAGCAGTACTTC. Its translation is CASSPQKQYEQYF.